Described below is a single T cell receptor (beta chain) sequence and its context. Its specificity is not known. Unique molecular identifiers featured in how the TCRbeta library was prepared. TCRdb re-derived calls from the PCR reads in MiXCR, one entry per CDR3 protein. The repertoire holds about 980,000 distinct CDR3 sequences, with roughly 29% as singletons. This sample is part of a study of T-cell reconstitution after alpha-beta-depleted transplantation in children. V was cut by 7 bases and J by 5 bases, with 16 bases left in between. The length of the CDR3 is 14 residues. Germline CDR1 and CDR2: MNHEY and SMNVEV (reference sequence). Study observations and caveats: At day 60, the high TCRbeta diversity found in some patients originated from recipient T cells and thymic progenitors that had survived. Diversity and T-cell counts at one year after transplant derived mostly from new T cells. Where alpha-beta T cells came from about two months after transplant was reportedly several hundred expanded graft clones.

The sequencing here drew on PBMCs, mostly from graft donor cells, taken 360 days after TCRalphabeta/CD19-depleted stem cell transplant. This sequence originates from a boy in the first two years of life who had a stem cell transplant for SCID, so the T cells may come from the graft donor. This rearrangement joins TRBV27 to TRBJ2-3; D is perhaps TRBD2 (5 bases). CDR3: CASTSGSRGDTQYF. The CDR3 DNA reads TGTGCCAGCACCTCGGGCAGCCGGGGAGATACGCAGTATTTT.